The present entry profiles one T cell receptor beta chain with its context. Its specificity is not known. The data were obtained in a study of metastatic and nonmetastatic thyroid tumors. In the study overall: Malignant thyroid and benign thyroid patients provided blood and tumor or nodule tissue whose repertoires were compared.

In the authors' workflow: To classify distant metastasis in papillary thyroid cancer, a model was built from CDR3 differences across clinicopathological groups. Using MiXCR, TCRdb reanalyzed the PCR reads. TCRdb assigned the V and J calls; the authors' analysis was not used. The sample yields about 13,000 clones, 33% seen once. V was pared by 6 bases and J by 7 bases, with 12 bases between. CDR1 and CDR2 from the germline V gene are SNHLY and FYNNEI. CDR3 length equals 13 residues. Treatment of any kind had been given to no patient before thyroid surgery. Overall study findings and caveats: When malignant thyroid tumors were compared with benign nodules, TCR beta diversity was reportedly significantly higher in the malignant tumors. This held in both blood and tumor samples.

The specimen was tumor tissue. The V and J genes are TRBV2 and TRBJ2-2; the D call may be TRBD1 or TRBD2 (5 bases each). The clonotype was recovered from a male donor with papillary thyroid cancer or a benign thyroid nodule (not recorded which). Some clones in this sample may be carry-over from other donors' samples. The CDR3 region is CASSDGTGGELFF. In DNA, the CDR3 is TGTGCCAGCAGCGATGGGACGGGCGGGGAGCTGTTTTTT.